The 27 T cell receptor beta chains given below trace back to one sample, sequenced in a study of blood T cell repertoires in COVID-19. The assay was immunoSEQ multiplex PCR, and TCRdb's table has in-frame clones only and misses some. The sample shows over 85,000 clones, more than 75% of them seen only once. The sequenced sample consisted of peripheral blood. All receptors derive from a man in his sixties with active or convalescent COVID-19.

The CDR3 DNA reads TGTGCCAGCAGCTTGCAGGGACAGGGTAATTCACCCCTCCACTTT. This encodes CASSLQGQGNSPLHF. The V call is TRBV5-5, the J call TRBJ1-6, with 9 bases fitting TRBD1. CDR1 SGHKS and CDR2 YYEKEE come from the germline V gene (reference sequence). This CDR3 has 15 residues. V was pared by 1 base and J by 6 bases, with 2 bases of the junction left unmatched.

V and J are TRBV5-1 and TRBJ2-3; D gene unclear. This CDR3 spans 15 amino acids. The V and J ends lost 0 bases and 8 bases respectively, with 16 bases between them. CDR1 and CDR2 (germline): SGHRS, YFSETQ. CDR3 bases: TGCGCCAGCAGCTTGGTAAAGGAGAACCTTGGTACGCAGTATTTT. Its protein product is CASSLVKENLGTQYF.

The chain is built from TRBV3-1 (or the pseudogene TRBV3-2) and TRBJ2-6; 8 bases are a match to TRBD1. CDR1 is LGHDT, CDR2 YNNKEL, per germline (reference sequence). The length of the CDR3 is 16 residues. Trimming at V came to 4 bases and at J to 2 bases, leaving 4 bases not matched to a gene. The CDR3 protein is CASSPSGGAGANVLTF. The DNA for the CDR3 is TGTGCCAGCAGCCCATCAGGGGGCGCTGGGGCCAACGTCCTGACTTTC.

The chain uses TRBV24-1 and TRBJ2-1; D possibly corresponds to TRBD1 (6 bases). This CDR3 has 13 residues. Germline lookup yields CDR1 KGHDR and CDR2 SFDVKD. Trimming removed 6 bases from V and 9 bases from J, with 14 bases in between. CDR3 amino acids: CATSRMRGTEQFF. As DNA, the CDR3 is TGTGCCACCAGTAGGATGAGGGGGACTGAGCAGTTCTTC.

The chain employs TRBV6-2 or TRBV6-3 and TRBJ1-2; maybe TRBD1 (6 bases). V gave up 2 bases and J gave up 7 bases, with 17 bases separating them. The CDR3 sequence is 15 residues long. Germline V lookup: CDR1 MNHEY, CDR2 SVGEGT. The CDR3 bases are TGTGCCAGCAGTTACCTGGGGGCTCGGGACCCTGGCTACACCTTC. The encoded protein is CASSYLGARDPGYTF.

The chain employs TRBV9 and TRBJ2-5; no firm D call. Trimming left V 2 bases short and J 1 base short, with 9 bases between. The germline V gene has CDR1 SGDLS and CDR2 YYNGEE. The CDR3 has 14 amino acids. The CDR3 nucleotides read TGTGCCAGCAGCGTGTCGGAGTTCCAAGAGACCCAGTACTTC. This translates into CASSVSEFQETQYF. Using reference TRBV9 and TRBJ2-5 for the parts outside the CDR3, the full variable domain is DSGVTQTPKHLITATGQRVTLRCSPRSGDLSVYWYQQSLDQGLQFLIQYYNGEERAKGNILERFSAQQFPDLHSELNLSSLELGDSALYFCASSVSEFQETQYFGPGTRLLVL.

The chain combines TRBV4-3 with TRBJ2-5; D is undetermined. V dropped 1 base and J dropped 1 base, with 7 bases sitting between them. The CDR3 sequence is 14 residues long. Germline CDR1 and CDR2: LGHNA and YSLEER. The CDR3 coding sequence is TGCGCCAGCAGCCAAGGCCCCAGCCAAGAGACCCAGTACTTC. This gives the protein CASSQGPSQETQYF.

The CDR3 DNA is TGTGCCAGCAGCTTGACAGGGACCCCCTACAATGAGCAGTTCTTC. Translation: CASSLTGTPYNEQFF. V usage is TRBV7-3 and J usage is TRBJ2-1, with 7 bases identical to TRBD1. The CDR3 extends over 15 amino acids. Trimming removed 3 bases from V and 2 bases from J; junction bases left unmatched: 4. Germline loops: CDR1 SGHTA, CDR2 FQGTGA. Based on the CDR3 plus reference TRBV7-3 and TRBJ2-1, the full variable domain is GAGVSQTPSNKVTEKGKYVELRCDPISGHTALYWYRQSLGQGPEFLIYFQGTGAADDSGLPNDRFFAVRPEGSVSTLKIQRTERGDSAVYLCASSLTGTPYNEQFFGPGTRLTVL.

The chain carries TRBV11-3 and TRBJ1-1; 9 bases are shared with TRBD1. V lost 5 bases to trimming and J lost 4 bases; unmatched junction nucleotides: 8. The CDR3 totals 15 residues. Germline CDR1 and CDR2: SGHNT and YENEEA. CDR3 region: CASSPWTGEGTEAFF. The CDR3 DNA is TGTGCCAGCAGCCCGTGGACAGGGGAGGGCACTGAAGCTTTCTTT.

V gene TRBV2 combines with J gene TRBJ2-7, with D perhaps TRBD2 (6 bases). Trimming left V 7 bases short and J 4 bases short, with 17 bases between. Germline CDR1 SNHLY, CDR2 FYNNEI. This CDR3 has 14 amino acids. The DNA of the CDR3 is TGTGCCAGCACTGGGGCTAGCGACCTATACGAGCAGTACGTC. Protein: CASTGASDLYEQYV.

The chain recombines TRBV6-6 with TRBJ1-1, with D possibly TRBD1 on 5 matching bases. With 2 bases removed from V and 6 bases from J, the gap between germline ends came to 13 bases. The CDR3 spans 14 residues. Germline assignment: CDR1 MNHNY and CDR2 SVGAGI (reference sequence). CDR3: CASSYGDSRAEAFF. CDR3 nucleotide sequence: TGTGCCAGCAGTTACGGGGACTCTAGGGCTGAAGCTTTCTTT.

The V call is TRBV7-8, the J call TRBJ2-7; possibly TRBD1 for D (6 bases). Trimming removed 1 base from V and 1 base from J, with 11 bases in between. Germline CDR1 SGHVS, CDR2 FQNEAQ. The CDR3 has 15 amino acids. This chain's CDR3 is CASSLEGVRSYEQYF. CDR3 coding DNA: TGTGCCAGCAGCTTAGAGGGGGTCCGATCCTACGAGCAGTACTTC.

This chain uses TRBV7-6 with TRBJ1-1; D possibly corresponds to TRBD1 (6 bases). Trimming shortened V by 5 bases and J by 1 base, and 14 bases separated the two germline ends. Germline loops: CDR1 SGHVS, CDR2 FNYEAQ. The CDR3 consists of 15 residues. CDR3 sequence (DNA): TGTGCCAGCAGCACCCTGACAGGTGCGAACACTGAAGCTTTCTTT. Its translation: CASSTLTGANTEAFF.

The chain is built from TRBV5-1 and TRBJ1-5, with a possible D match to TRBD1 (5 bases). The CDR3 runs 16 residues. The germline V gene has CDR1 SGHRS and CDR2 YFSETQ. The V end was cut by 0 bases, the J end by 3 bases, with 13 bases between. The CDR3 DNA follows: TGCGCCAGCAGCTTGGGAGACGGGGGAAACAATCAGCCCCAGCATTTT. This translates into CASSLGDGGNNQPQHF.

This clone was counted once. The chain uses TRBV7-8 and TRBJ1-1; D is undetermined. Germline assignment: CDR1 SGHVS and CDR2 FQNEAQ. CDR3 length: 13 amino acids. Trimming pared 3 bases from V and 1 base from J, leaving 6 bases between. CDR3 nucleotide sequence: TGTGCCAGCAGCTTTGCCAGGAACACTGAAGCTTTCTTT. It encodes CASSFARNTEAFF.

The gene calls are TRBV7-2 and TRBJ2-3; 9 bases align to TRBD2. V gave up 1 base and J gave up 0 bases; unmatched junction bases: 8. The CDR3 sequence is 18 residues long. CDR1 and CDR2 (germline): SGHTA, FQGNSA. Here the CDR3 reads CASSLDRASGTSTDTQYF. CDR3 nucleotides: TGTGCCAGCAGCTTAGATAGGGCTAGCGGGACGAGCACAGATACGCAGTATTTT.

The rearrangement uses TRBV4-1 and TRBJ1-2; 7 bases agree with TRBD1. V was pared by 4 bases and J by 2 bases, with 4 bases of the junction left unmatched. The CDR3 runs to 14 residues. Germline loops: CDR1 MGHRA, CDR2 YSYEKL. CDR3 nucleotides: TGCGCCAGCAGCCCGCCGACAGGGAACTATGGCTACACCTTC. Protein: CASSPPTGNYGYTF.

The chain links TRBV29-1 to TRBJ2-1, with D possibly TRBD2 on 7 matching bases. This CDR3 is built from 15 residues. Looked up from germline, CDR1 is SQVTM and CDR2 is ANQGSEA. Deletions cut 3 bases from V and 6 bases from J, with 18 bases between. DNA for the CDR3: TGCAGCGTTGAGGGGGGGGCTAGCCGGGTCAATGAGCAGTTCTTC. Translating it yields CSVEGGASRVNEQFF.

The chain recombines TRBV6-5 with TRBJ1-1, with no clear D. The CDR3 consists of 15 residues. V lost 7 bases to trimming and J lost 3 bases, with 18 bases between them. Germline V gene data show CDR1 as MNHEY and CDR2 as SVGAGI. The CDR3, as DNA: TGTGCCAGCAATCCCCCGCGCGGCTGGGACACTGAAGCTTTCTTT. Protein: CASNPPRGWDTEAFF.

This chain links TRBV25-1 with TRBJ2-5; 10 nucleotides agree with TRBD1. CDR3 length: 15 amino acids. The J segment lost 4 bases and the V segment lost 6 bases, leaving 8 bases of the junction unmatched. Germline V lookup: CDR1 MGHDK, CDR2 SYGVNS. The CDR3 coding sequence is TGTGCCAGCAGCCCGGACAGGGGGGTAGGAGAGACCCAGTACTTC. It is translated as CASSPDRGVGETQYF.

The gene calls are TRBV2 and TRBJ2-7, with a weak D call TRBD2 (5 bases). The CDR3 has 14 amino acids. Germline V lookup: CDR1 SNHLY, CDR2 FYNNEI. The V end was cut by 5 bases, the J end by 2 bases, with 13 bases between. CDR3 amino acids: CASSRTGETYEQYF. Here the CDR3 DNA reads TGTGCCAGCAGTCGGACCGGGGAAACCTACGAGCAGTACTTC.

The chain carries TRBV21-1 and TRBJ1-5; no DNA check was done on the table's D call, TRBD1. TRBV21-1 is an annotated pseudogene. The CDR3 has 14 residues. CDR3 DNA: TGTGCCAGCAGTGACAGGGATAGCAATCAGCCCCAGCATTTT. Its translation is CASSDRDSNQPQHF.

The rearrangement links TRBV4-3 to TRBJ2-3; D is uncertain. Germline values: CDR1 LGHNA, CDR2 YSLEER. The CDR3 spans 16 residues. V was trimmed by 1 base and J by 4 bases, leaving 15 bases between them. The CDR3, as DNA: TGCGCCAGCAGCCAAGGTAGTCCAGCGTTTTCAGATACGCAGTATTTT. Its protein is CASSQGSPAFSDTQYF.

This clone appeared many times. This chain connects TRBV2 to TRBJ1-2; 8 nucleotides agree with TRBD1. The germline V gene encodes CDR1 SNHLY and CDR2 FYNNEI. The CDR3 length is 12 residues. J lost 5 bases, V lost 10 bases, and 6 bases had no gene match. Here the CDR3 DNA reads TGTGCCACTTCGGACAGGGCTTATGGCTACACCTTC. Its protein is CATSDRAYGYTF.

V gene TRBV11-2 combines with J gene TRBJ2-6; a possible D gene is TRBD1 (5 bases). Germline CDR1 and CDR2: SGHAT and FQNNGV. V shed 6 bases and J shed 0 bases, with 9 bases lying between them. This CDR3 has 15 amino acids. This CDR3 reads CASRTTGSGANVLTF. CDR3 sequence (DNA): TGTGCCAGCAGGACCACAGGCTCTGGGGCCAACGTCCTGACTTTC. The complete variable domain, with remaining parts taken from reference TRBV11-2 and TRBJ2-6, reads EAGVAQSPRYKIIEKRQSVAFWCNPISGHATLYWYQQILGQGPKLLIQFQNNGVVDDSQLPKDRFSAERLKGVDSTLKIQPAKLEDSAVYLCASRTTGSGANVLTFGAGSRLTVL.

V gene TRBV18 combines with J gene TRBJ1-1; the match to TRBD1 covers 9 bases. Per the germline V gene, CDR1 is KGHSH and CDR2 is LQKENI. The CDR3 consists of 13 residues. Trimming cost V 5 bases and J 6 bases; bases outside gene matches: 4. For the CDR3, the DNA is TGTGCCAGCTCATCCGGGACAGGGTCTGAAGCTTTCTTT. Its protein product is CASSSGTGSEAFF. Using reference TRBV18 and TRBJ1-1 for the parts outside the CDR3, the full variable domain is NAGVMQNPRHLVRRRGQEARLRCSPMKGHSHVYWYRQLPEEGLKFMVYLQKENIIDESGMPKERFSAEFPKEGPSILRIQQVVRGDSAAYFCASSSGTGSEAFFGQGTRLTVV.

The rearrangement links TRBV30 to TRBJ1-4; D is undetermined. There are 13 residues in the CDR3. The V gene lost 0 bases and the J gene lost 7 bases, with 9 bases spanning the gap. Germline CDR1 reads GTSNPN; CDR2 reads SVGIG (reference sequence). The CDR3: CAWSVRRSEKLFF. CDR3 nucleotide sequence: TGTGCCTGGAGTGTGCGGAGGAGTGAAAAACTGTTTTTT. Full variable domain (missing parts from reference TRBV30 and TRBJ1-4): SQTIHQWPATLVQPVGSPLSLECTVEGTSNPNLYWYRQAAGRGLQLLFYSVGIGQISSEVPQNLSASRPQDRQFILSSKKLLLSDSGFYLCAWSVRRSEKLFFGSGTQLSVL.